The entry that follows covers one TCR beta chain sequence. The antigen remains unidentified. These data come from a study of T cells in localized non-small cell lung cancer. Germline values: CDR1 LNHDA, CDR2 SQIVND (reference sequence). The CDR3 consists of 14 residues. V was trimmed by 6 bases and J by 7 bases, leaving 16 bases between them. Overall study results and limits: The greatest T cell clonality was found in uninvolved adjacent lung (higher than in tumor). Patients showing higher blood T cell density tended to see longer overall survival.

This table comes from immunoSEQ multiplex PCR, and its TCRdb copy is limited to in-frame clones, with some not included. This sample has tens of thousands of clones, with 70% to 90% found just once. This sample comprised peripheral blood, obtained before any cancer treatment. The source is a woman aged 40-75 years with stage I lung adenocarcinoma. The V gene is TRBV19, the J gene TRBJ2-1, with D perhaps matching TRBD2 (5 bases). In nucleotides, the CDR3 is TGTGCCAGTAGCCCTTATGAGGGTAGAAATGAGCAGTTCTTC. This codes for CASSPYEGRNEQFF.